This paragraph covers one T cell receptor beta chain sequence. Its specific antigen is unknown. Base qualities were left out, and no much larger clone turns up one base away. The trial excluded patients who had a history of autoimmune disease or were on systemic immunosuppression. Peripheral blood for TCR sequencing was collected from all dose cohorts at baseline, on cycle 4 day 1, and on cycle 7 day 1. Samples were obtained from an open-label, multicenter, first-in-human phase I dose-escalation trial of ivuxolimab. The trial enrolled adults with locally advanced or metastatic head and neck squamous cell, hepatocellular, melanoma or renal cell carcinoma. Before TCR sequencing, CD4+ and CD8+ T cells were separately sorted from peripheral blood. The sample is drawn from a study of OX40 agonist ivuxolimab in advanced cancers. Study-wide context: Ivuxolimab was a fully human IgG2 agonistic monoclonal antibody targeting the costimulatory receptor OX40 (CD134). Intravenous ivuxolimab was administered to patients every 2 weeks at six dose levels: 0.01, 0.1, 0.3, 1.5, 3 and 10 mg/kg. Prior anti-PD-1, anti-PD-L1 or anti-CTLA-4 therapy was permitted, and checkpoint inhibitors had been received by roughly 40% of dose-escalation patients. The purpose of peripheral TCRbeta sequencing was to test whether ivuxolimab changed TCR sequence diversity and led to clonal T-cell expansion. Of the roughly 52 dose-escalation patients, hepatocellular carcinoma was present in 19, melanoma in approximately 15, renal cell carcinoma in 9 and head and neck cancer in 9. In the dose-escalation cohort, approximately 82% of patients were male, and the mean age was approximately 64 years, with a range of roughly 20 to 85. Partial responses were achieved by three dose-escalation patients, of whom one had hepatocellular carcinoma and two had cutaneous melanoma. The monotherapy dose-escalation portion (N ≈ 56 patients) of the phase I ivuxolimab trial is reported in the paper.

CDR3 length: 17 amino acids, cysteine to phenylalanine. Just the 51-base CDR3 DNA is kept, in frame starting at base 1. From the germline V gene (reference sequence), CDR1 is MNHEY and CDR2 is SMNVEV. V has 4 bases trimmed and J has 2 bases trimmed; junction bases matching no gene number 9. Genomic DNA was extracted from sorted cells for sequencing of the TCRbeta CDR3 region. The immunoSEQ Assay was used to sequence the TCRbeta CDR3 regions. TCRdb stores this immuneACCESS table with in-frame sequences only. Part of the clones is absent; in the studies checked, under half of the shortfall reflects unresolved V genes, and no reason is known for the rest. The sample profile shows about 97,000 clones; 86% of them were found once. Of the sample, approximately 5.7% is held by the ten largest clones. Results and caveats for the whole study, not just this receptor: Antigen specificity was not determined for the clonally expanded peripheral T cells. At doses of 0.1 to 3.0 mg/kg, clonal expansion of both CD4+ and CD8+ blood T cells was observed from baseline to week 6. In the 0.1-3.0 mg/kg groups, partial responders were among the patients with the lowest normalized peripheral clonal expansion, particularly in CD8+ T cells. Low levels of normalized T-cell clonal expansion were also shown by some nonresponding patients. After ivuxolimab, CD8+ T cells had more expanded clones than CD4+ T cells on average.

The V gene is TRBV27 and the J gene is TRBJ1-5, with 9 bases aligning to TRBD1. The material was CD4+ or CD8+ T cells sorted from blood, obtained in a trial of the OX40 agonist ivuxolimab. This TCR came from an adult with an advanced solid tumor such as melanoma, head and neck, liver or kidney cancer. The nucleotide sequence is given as TGTGCCAGCAGTTCGACAGGGGGTAGGATTGGCAATCAGCCCCAGCATTTT. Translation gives CASSSTGGRIGNQPQHF.